One and the same sample provided the 16 T cell receptor beta chains below, sequenced in a study of a mutant IDH1 vaccine in newly diagnosed glioma. Their antigens are not known. Documented time point: week 47, end of study. Topical imiquimod accompanied each vaccine dose, which consisted of 300 ug of mutant IDH1 20-mer peptide. Clones were sequenced by immunoSEQ multiplex PCR, and TCRdb holds only the in-frame ones, with some missing. This table has approximately 30,000 clones, around 90% appearing once. The sequenced sample was PBMCs, obtained from a glioma patient whose treatment included an IDH1 peptide vaccine. The source is a woman in her thirties or forties with glioma.

The chain joins TRBV2 to TRBJ2-6; no definite D call. There are 11 residues in the CDR3. The V end lost 4 bases, the J end lost 5 bases, and 0 bases lay between the germline ends. CDR1 and CDR2 (germline): SNHLY, FYNNEI. CDR3 in amino acids: CASSGANVLTF. The CDR3, as DNA: TGTGCCAGCAGTGGGGCCAACGTCCTGACTTTC. The full variable domain, in which reference TRBV2 and TRBJ2-6 provide the parts outside the CDR3, is EPEVTQTPSHQVTQMGQEVILRCVPISNHLYFYWYRQILGQKVEFLVSFYNNEISEKSEIFDDQFSVERPDGSNFTLKIRSTKLEDSAMYFCASSGANVLTFGAGSRLTVL.

V is TRBV5-4 and J is TRBJ2-5, with 9 bases identical to TRBD1. With 5 bases clipped from V and 1 base from J, the junction kept 0 bases outside the gene matches. CDR3 size: 13 residues. The germline V gene encodes CDR1 SGHNT and CDR2 YYREEE (reference sequence). CDR3 residues: CASRGQGQETQYF. CDR3 in DNA: TGTGCCAGCAGGGGACAGGGCCAAGAGACCCAGTACTTC.

This clone was counted a single time. The germline gene is not matched at one end of the junction; a read error may be the cause. The rearrangement joins TRBV7-9 to TRBJ2-7; TRBD2 matches 9 bases. Germline CDR1 and CDR2: SEHNR and FQNEAQ (reference sequence). The CDR3 spans 15 residues. The CDR3 region has the DNA TGTGCCAGCAGCTTTGATGCGGGGGGGGGCAGGGTAATCCGCTTC. Translated, it gives CASSFDAGGGRVIRF.

The chain links TRBV2 to TRBJ2-1; the D gene could be TRBD1 or TRBD2 (6 bases each). V lost 7 bases to trimming and J lost 2 bases, with 12 bases between them. Germline V CDR1 and CDR2: SNHLY, FYNNEI. The CDR3 loop spans 14 amino acids. CDR3 amino acids: CASMERGAYNEQFF. Written as DNA, the CDR3 is TGTGCCAGCATGGAAAGGGGGGCCTACAATGAGCAGTTCTTC. The complete variable domain, with remaining parts taken from reference TRBV2 and TRBJ2-1, reads EPEVTQTPSHQVTQMGQEVILRCVPISNHLYFYWYRQILGQKVEFLVSFYNNEISEKSEIFDDQFSVERPDGSNFTLKIRSTKLEDSAMYFCASMERGAYNEQFFGPGTRLTVL.

The chain employs TRBV5-1 and TRBJ1-1; a weak D match, TRBD1 (6 bases). Trimming stripped 0 bases from V and 1 base from J, with 10 bases between. CDR1 and CDR2 (germline): SGHRS, YFSETQ. The CDR3 contains 15 residues. The CDR3 sequence is CASSLGRGRNTEAFF. For the CDR3, the DNA is TGCGCCAGCAGCTTGGGCAGGGGAAGGAACACTGAAGCTTTCTTT. The full variable domain, rest sourced from reference TRBV5-1 and TRBJ1-1, is KAGVTQTPRYLIKTRGQQVTLSCSPISGHRSVSWYQQTPGQGLQFLFEYFSETQRNKGNFPGRFSGRQFSNSRSEMNVSTLELGDSALYLCASSLGRGRNTEAFFGQGTRLTVV.

The chain links TRBV6-6 to TRBJ2-1, with D perhaps given as TRBD1 or TRBD2 (5 bases each). From germline, CDR1 is MNHNY and CDR2 SVGAGI (reference sequence). The CDR3 loop spans 11 amino acids. The V and J ends lost 3 bases and 9 bases respectively, with 6 bases between them. In DNA form, the CDR3 reads TGTGCCAGCAGTTATGGGGGTGAGCAGTTCTTC. Translating it yields CASSYGGEQFF.

The V and J genes are TRBV29-1 and TRBJ2-5; D may match TRBD1 or TRBD2 (5 bases each). The CDR3 runs 15 residues. Germline lookup yields CDR1 SQVTM and CDR2 ANQGSEA. The V end lost 5 bases, the J end lost 3 bases, and 19 bases lay between the germline ends. The CDR3 DNA follows: TGCAGCGTTACCCCGGGGCGCAATCCTAAAGAGACCCAGTACTTC. Translated, it gives CSVTPGRNPKETQYF.

V usage is TRBV2 and J usage is TRBJ1-6; D unclear. The CDR3 extends over 12 amino acids. The germline V gene encodes CDR1 SNHLY and CDR2 FYNNEI. V was clipped by 1 base and J by 9 bases, with 4 bases between them. As DNA, the CDR3 is TGTGCCAGCAGTGAAGGGGCTTCACCCCTCCACTTT. Its translation is CASSEGASPLHF.

The chain carries TRBV28 and TRBJ1-2; no clear D. Germline CDR1 is MDHEN and CDR2 is SYDVKM. Trimming shortened V by 7 bases and J by 7 bases, and 19 bases separated the two germline ends. CDR3 length equals 14 residues. The CDR3: CASTSHVFWGGYTF. The CDR3 nucleotides are TGTGCCAGCACGTCCCACGTTTTCTGGGGTGGCTACACCTTC.

V usage is TRBV4-2 and J usage is TRBJ2-6; 13 bases match TRBD2. V shed 4 bases and J 0 bases; nucleotides not matched to a gene: 3. Germline V gene lookup returns CDR1 LGHNA and CDR2 YNFKEQ. The CDR3 length is 18 residues. This CDR3 is CASSPTSGRASGANVLTF. As DNA, the CDR3 is TGTGCCAGCAGCCCCACTAGCGGGAGGGCCTCTGGGGCCAACGTCCTGACTTTC.

The chain couples TRBV6-6 to TRBJ1-5; possibly TRBD1 for D (6 bases). Trimming removed 7 bases from V and 6 bases from J, with 19 bases in between. The germline V gene encodes CDR1 MNHNY and CDR2 SVGAGI (reference sequence). The length of the CDR3 is 15 residues. This chain's CDR3 is CASNPEGGSGQPQHF. CDR3 DNA: TGTGCCAGCAATCCCGAGGGGGGGTCGGGTCAGCCCCAGCATTTT.

J is TRBJ1-1 and V is TRBV6-1, with D unresolved. Trimming removed 7 bases from V and 2 bases from J, with 11 bases in between. Per the germline V gene, CDR1 is MNHNS and CDR2 is SASEGT. There are 13 residues in the CDR3. The CDR3 nucleotides are TGTGCCAGCATAAGGGTACATAACACTGAAGCTTTCTTT. It yields the protein CASIRVHNTEAFF.

This chain joins TRBV11-1 and TRBJ2-7, with D possibly TRBD1 on 6 matching bases. Trimming pared 4 bases from V and 0 bases from J, leaving 22 bases between. In germline, CDR1 is SGHAT, CDR2 FQDESV (reference sequence). The CDR3 length is 18 residues. The CDR3 DNA reads TGTGCCAGCAGCTCGCCTCGGGATGGGGGCTCTAGCTCCTACGAGCAGTACTTC. It yields the protein CASSSPRDGGSSSYEQYF.

The CDR3: CASSPWGRNEKLFF. Here the CDR3 DNA reads TGTGCCAGCTCACCATGGGGCAGGAACGAAAAACTGTTTTTT. The chain employs TRBV18 and TRBJ1-4; D is perhaps TRBD1 (5 bases). The CDR3 is made up of 14 amino acids. Germline V CDR1 and CDR2: KGHSH, LQKENI. V lost 2 bases to trimming and J lost 8 bases, with 12 bases between them.

The chain employs TRBV4-3 and TRBJ2-1; 7 bases align to TRBD1. The length of the CDR3 is 15 residues. V shed 0 bases, J shed 6 bases, and the junction held 5 bases outside the gene matches. Germline-derived CDR1 and CDR2 are LGHNA and YSLEER. CDR3 protein: CASSQDWAGGNEQFF. The CDR3 coding sequence is TGCGCCAGCAGCCAAGATTGGGCAGGGGGCAATGAGCAGTTCTTC.

This chain connects TRBV7-9 to TRBJ1-6; 8 nucleotides agree with TRBD1. V trimming: 6 bases; J trimming: 10 bases; junction bases outside the gene matches: 8. The length of the CDR3 is 14 residues. Germline V lookup: CDR1 SEHNR, CDR2 FQNEAQ (reference sequence). This chain's CDR3 is CASSYRGTESPLHF. CDR3 in DNA: TGTGCCAGCAGTTACAGGGGGACCGAGTCACCCCTCCACTTT. Using reference TRBV7-9 and TRBJ1-6 for the parts outside the CDR3, the full variable domain is DTGVSQNPRHKITKRGQNVTFRCDPISEHNRLYWYRQTLGQGPEFLTYFQNEAQLEKSRLLSDRFSAERPKGSFSTLEIQRTEQGDSAMYLCASSYRGTESPLHFGNGTRLTVT.